This record covers a single TCR beta chain. As yet, its antigen is unknown. The data were taken from a study of cytomegalovirus exposure and HLA in healthy donors. Study-wide points: While the bulk of TCR sequences proved rare, some public TCRs turned up in many donors. Researchers counted around 180 TCR beta chains as cytomegalovirus-associated.

This CDR3 comprises 14 residues. Germline lookup yields CDR1 LNHDA and CDR2 SQIVND (reference sequence). The V end was cut by 2 bases, the J end by 2 bases, with 9 bases between. Primers: 60 Vbeta forward and 13 Jbeta reverse. TCRdb's table, derived via immunoSEQ multiplex PCR, lists solely in-frame clones and lacks some. The data hold under 150,000 clones, with around 83% observed a single time. The specimen was PBMCs. The chain employs TRBV19 and TRBJ1-2; D is ambiguous. The receptor was derived from a middle-aged man in good health and CMV-seronegative. For the CDR3, the DNA is TGTGCCAGTAGTATAACTGTAGCGAACTATGGCTACACCTTC. Residues: CASSITVANYGYTF.